This passage covers 26 T cell receptor beta chains from one sample sequenced in a study of graft-versus-host responses after intestinal transplantation. No antigen is known for these receptors. Only in-frame clones appear in the TCRdb table, and some are missing; sequencing was by immunoSEQ multiplex PCR. The data show tens of thousands of clones, 91% seen once. The sequences come from unstimulated CD4+ T cells sorted from spleen or lymph node cells, collected before intestinal transplant. The receptors shown here come from a human donor who received an intestinal transplant.

This clone has more than one count but fewer than ten. The rearrangement uses TRBV5-1 and TRBJ1-3; 7 bases line up with TRBD1. From germline, CDR1 is SGHRS and CDR2 YFSETQ. Trimming at V came to 4 bases and at J to 3 bases, leaving 10 bases not matched to a gene. The CDR3 loop spans 16 amino acids. CDR3 nucleotides: TGCGCCAGCAGCCCAAATCTACAGGGGAATGGAAACACCATATATTTT. Translating gives CASSPNLQGNGNTIYF. Variable domain in full (rest from reference TRBV5-1 and TRBJ1-3): KAGVTQTPRYLIKTRGQQVTLSCSPISGHRSVSWYQQTPGQGLQFLFEYFSETQRNKGNFPGRFSGRQFSNSRSEMNVSTLELGDSALYLCASSPNLQGNGNTIYFGEGSWLTVV.

The chain carries TRBV11-2 and TRBJ2-1, with D possibly being TRBD2 (5 bases). This CDR3 spans 16 amino acids. Per germline, CDR1 SGHAT and CDR2 FQNNGV. V was shortened by 5 bases and J by 6 bases, with 20 bases between the two germline ends. CDR3 DNA sequence: TGTGCCAGCAGCCCCGCACTAGACCAAGTGAGCAATGAGCAGTTCTTC. The encoded protein is CASSPALDQVSNEQFF.

CDR3 residues: CASSPTDNTEAFF. CDR3 sequence (DNA): TGTGCCAGCAGCCCGACAGATAACACTGAAGCTTTCTTT. The chain joins TRBV6-6 to TRBJ1-1; possible D gene TRBD1, 5 bases. From germline, CDR1 is MNHNY and CDR2 SVGAGI (reference sequence). This CDR3 spans 13 amino acids. Trimming cost V 6 bases and J 2 bases, with 10 bases left between them.

The rearrangement links TRBV9 to TRBJ1-2; 7 bases are shared with TRBD1. Germline lookup yields CDR1 SGDLS and CDR2 YYNGEE. The CDR3 has 15 amino acids. J was trimmed by 3 bases and V by 3 bases; bases with no gene match: 8. The CDR3 DNA follows: TGTGCCAGCAGCGCCTCAGACAGGGCCTACTATGGCTACACCTTC. Translating gives CASSASDRAYYGYTF.

This rearrangement joins TRBV9 to TRBJ2-5; the match to TRBD2 covers 7 bases. The J call may be in error: the DNA end matches TRBJ2-7 better. This CDR3 has 14 residues. In germline, CDR1 is SGDLS, CDR2 YYNGEE. The CDR3 DNA follows: TGTGCCAGCAGCCCTACCGGGGGAGGGAACGAGCAGTACTTC. This sequence encodes CASSPTGGGNEQYF.

This chain uses TRBV5-1 with TRBJ1-2; tentatively, D is TRBD1 (5 bases). The CDR3 has 12 amino acids. In germline, CDR1 is SGHRS, CDR2 YFSETQ. The V end lost 2 bases, the J end lost 6 bases, and 8 bases lay between the germline ends. DNA of the CDR3: TGCGCCAGCAGCTTTGGAGGGGATGGCTACACCTTC. Translated, it gives CASSFGGDGYTF.

The genes are TRBV5-4 and TRBJ2-5, with TRBD2 identical over 7 bases. The germline CDR1 and CDR2 sequences are SGHNT and YYREEE (reference sequence). The CDR3 runs to 13 residues. V shed 2 bases and J 5 bases; nucleotides not matched to a gene: 3. As DNA, the CDR3 is TGTGCCAGCAGCTTTCGGGGGGAGGAGACCCAGTACTTC. Residues: CASSFRGEETQYF.

The gene calls are TRBV6-5 and TRBJ2-7; possible D gene TRBD2, 5 bases. V was trimmed by 5 bases and J by 2 bases, leaving 13 bases between them. The CDR3 covers 14 residues. Germline loops: CDR1 MNHEY, CDR2 SVGAGI. The CDR3 loop reads CASSQGRETYEQYF. The DNA for the CDR3 is TGTGCCAGCAGTCAAGGACGGGAAACCTACGAGCAGTACTTC.

This clone appeared a single time. This chain uses TRBV30 with TRBJ1-4; 8 positions match TRBD1. Germline CDR1 GTSNPN, CDR2 SVGIG (reference sequence). This CDR3 spans 14 amino acids. Trimming at V came to 2 bases and at J to 7 bases, leaving 6 bases not matched to a gene. The CDR3 nucleotides read TGTGCCTGGAGTCCGACCAGGGGGCTTGAAAAACTGTTTTTT. Amino acid sequence: CAWSPTRGLEKLFF.

The J gene is TRBJ1-6, the V gene TRBV7-2; 7 positions agree with TRBD1. Per the germline V gene, CDR1 is SGHTA and CDR2 is FQGNSA. This CDR3 spans 16 amino acids. V gave up 4 bases and J gave up 0 bases; unmatched junction bases: 3. The CDR3 loop is CASSSRTGSYNSPLHF. DNA for the CDR3: TGTGCCAGCAGCTCAAGGACAGGCTCCTATAATTCACCCCTCCACTTT. Full variable domain (missing parts from reference TRBV7-2 and TRBJ1-6): GAGVSQSPSNKVTEKGKDVELRCDPISGHTALYWYRQSLGQGLEFLIYFQGNSAPDKSGLPSDRFSAERTGGSVSTLTIQRTQQEDSAVYLCASSSRTGSYNSPLHFGNGTRLTVT.

The chain couples TRBV27 to TRBJ2-1; TRBD1 matches at 8 bases. This CDR3 has 14 residues. Germline V gene sequence: CDR1 MNHEY, CDR2 SMNVEV (reference sequence). V shed 6 bases, J shed 6 bases, and the junction held 7 bases outside the gene matches. CDR3 protein: CASRGQARGNEQFF. The CDR3 DNA follows: TGTGCCAGCAGGGGACAGGCCCGGGGCAATGAGCAGTTCTTC.

The genes are TRBV9 and TRBJ2-7, with D tentatively TRBD1 (6 bases). V lost 2 bases and J 6 bases, leaving 12 bases between the germline ends. The CDR3 extends over 13 amino acids. Germline CDR1 and CDR2: SGDLS and YYNGEE. This CDR3 reads CASSVGQFSEQYF. In DNA, the CDR3 is TGTGCCAGCAGCGTTGGACAGTTTAGCGAGCAGTACTTC.

The V call is TRBV30, the J call TRBJ2-3, with TRBD1 as a possible D gene (6 bases). The CDR3 totals 16 residues. Trimming removed 1 base from V and 1 base from J, with 15 bases in between. Germline V gives CDR1 GTSNPN, CDR2 SVGIG (reference sequence). The CDR3 here is CAWSDYRDGGTDTQYF. The CDR3 nucleotides read TGTGCCTGGAGTGATTACAGGGACGGAGGCACAGATACGCAGTATTTT. Full variable domain (outside the CDR3, taken from reference TRBV30 and TRBJ2-3): SQTIHQWPATLVQPVGSPLSLECTVEGTSNPNLYWYRQAAGRGLQLLFYSVGIGQISSEVPQNLSASRPQDRQFILSSKKLLLSDSGFYLCAWSDYRDGGTDTQYFGPGTRLTVL.

The chain has TRBV7-9 and TRBJ1-2, with D possibly matching TRBD1 (6 bases). CDR1 and CDR2 (germline): SEHNR, FQNEAQ (reference sequence). The CDR3 spans 16 residues. Trimming stripped 1 base from V and 4 bases from J, with 16 bases between. CDR3 sequence (DNA): TGTGCCAGCAGCTTAGGGCAAGTAGGACAGTCCTATGGCTACACCTTC. Amino acids: CASSLGQVGQSYGYTF.

J is TRBJ1-5 and V is TRBV19; D uncertain. V was shortened by 6 bases and J by 4 bases, with 19 bases between the two germline ends. This CDR3 region has 16 residues. The germline CDR1 and CDR2 sequences are LNHDA and SQIVND (reference sequence). CDR3 in amino acids: CASSPGVGIRNQPQHF. The CDR3 DNA is TGTGCCAGTAGCCCCGGGGTGGGGATAAGGAATCAGCCCCAGCATTTT.

The rearrangement uses TRBV6-5 and TRBJ2-5; 8 bases map to TRBD2. The DNA matches TRBJ2-7 better at its end, which makes the J call doubtful. Germline CDR1 is MNHEY and CDR2 is SVGAGI. The length of the CDR3 is 16 residues. CDR3 residues: CASSYSFFGGAYEQYF. The CDR3 DNA reads as TGTGCCAGCAGTTACTCGTTCTTCGGGGGGGCATACGAGCAGTACTTC.

This sequence joins TRBV4-3 and TRBJ2-1; 9 bases agree with TRBD1. CDR1 LGHNA and CDR2 YSLEER come from the germline V gene. CDR3 length equals 20 residues. V shed 0 bases, J shed 3 bases, and the junction held 15 bases outside the gene matches. The DNA of the CDR3 is TGCGCCAGCAGCCAAGATATACGGGACAGGGTGGGAGTAGGCTACAATGAGCAGTTCTTC. Residues: CASSQDIRDRVGVGYNEQFF.

The gene calls are TRBV7-9 and TRBJ2-3; D is undetermined. The germline V gene has CDR1 SEHNR and CDR2 FQNEAQ (reference sequence). V lost 3 bases and J lost 0, with 10 bases in between. CDR3 size: 15 residues. The CDR3 region has the DNA TGTGCCAGCAGCTTGTCTGCTACTAGCACAGATACGCAGTATTTT. Translated: CASSLSATSTDTQYF.

This sequence joins TRBV30 and TRBJ2-5, with a possible D match to TRBD1 (5 bases). CDR3 length: 17 residues. Trimming removed 0 bases at V and 6 bases at J, with 23 bases between. From germline, CDR1 is GTSNPN and CDR2 SVGIG (reference sequence). The CDR3 nucleotides read TGTGCCTGGAGTGTCGATCCAGGGCATAGACCTCACCAGACCCAGTACTTC. It specifies CAWSVDPGHRPHQTQYF. Using reference TRBV30 and TRBJ2-5 for the parts outside the CDR3, the full variable domain is SQTIHQWPATLVQPVGSPLSLECTVEGTSNPNLYWYRQAAGRGLQLLFYSVGIGQISSEVPQNLSASRPQDRQFILSSKKLLLSDSGFYLCAWSVDPGHRPHQTQYFGPGTRLLVL.

The chain combines TRBV6-6 with TRBJ1-6, with 7 bases fitting TRBD1. Per germline, CDR1 MNHNY and CDR2 SVGAGI (reference sequence). The CDR3 extends over 15 amino acids. V trimming: 4 bases; J trimming: 5 bases; junction bases outside the gene matches: 5. CDR3 protein: CASSFLGQHNSPLHF. The DNA of the CDR3 is TGTGCCAGCAGTTTTTTGGGACAGCATAATTCACCCCTCCACTTT.

This clone appeared a few times. This sequence joins TRBV19 and TRBJ2-7; TRBD2 might be the D (5 bases). The length of the CDR3 is 11 residues. V was shortened by 3 bases and J by 5 bases, with 5 bases between the two germline ends. CDR1 LNHDA and CDR2 SQIVND come from the germline V gene (reference sequence). The CDR3 protein is CASSIGNEQYF. Here the CDR3 DNA reads TGTGCCAGTAGTATCGGGAACGAGCAGTACTTC.

This sequence joins TRBV12-5 and TRBJ1-2; a weak D match, TRBD1 (6 bases). Deletions cut 0 bases from V and 2 bases from J, with 22 bases between. Germline assignment: CDR1 LGHNT and CDR2 FRNRAP. CDR3 size: 19 residues. CDR3 nucleotides: TGTGCTAGTGGTTTGGTACTAACGACAGGTCGGGGAGGGAACTATGGCTACACCTTC. This gives the protein CASGLVLTTGRGGNYGYTF.

The CDR3 loop reads CASSQDSASGGYEQYF. The DNA of the CDR3 is TGTGCCAGCAGCCAAGATTCAGCTAGCGGGGGATACGAGCAGTACTTC. The chain couples TRBV14 to TRBJ2-7; TRBD2 agrees at 10 bases. V was clipped by 0 bases and J by 4 bases; unmatched bases: 6. CDR3 length: 16 amino acids. Germline CDR1 and CDR2: SGHDN and FVKESK. Full variable domain (rest looked up from reference TRBV14 and TRBJ2-7): EAGVTQFPSHSVIEKGQTVTLRCDPISGHDNLYWYRRVMGKEIKFLLHFVKESKQDESGMPNNRFLAERTGGTYSTLKVQPAELEDSGVYFCASSQDSASGGYEQYFGPGTRLTVT.

This clone was detected only once. The genes are TRBV19 and TRBJ2-2; 8 bases agree with TRBD1. The ends lost 5 bases at V and 7 bases at J; junction bases unmatched: 3. CDR1 and CDR2 from the germline V gene are LNHDA and SQIVND (reference sequence). This CDR3 region has 13 residues. The CDR3: CASSLTGGGELFF. The CDR3, as DNA: TGTGCCAGTAGTCTCACAGGGGGCGGGGAGCTGTTTTTT.

J is TRBJ2-5 and V is TRBV19; TRBD1 matches at 9 bases. This CDR3 spans 13 amino acids. V shed 7 bases, J shed 2 bases, and the junction held 2 bases outside the gene matches. Looked up from germline, CDR1 is LNHDA and CDR2 is SQIVND (reference sequence). The CDR3 region has the DNA TGTGCCAGTATGGGACAGGGACAAGAGACCCAGTACTTC. Translation gives CASMGQGQETQYF. Drawing the rest from reference TRBV19 and TRBJ2-5, the complete variable domain is DGGITQSPKYLFRKEGQNVTLSCEQNLNHDAMYWYRQDPGQGLRLIYYSQIVNDFQKGDIAEGYSVSREKKESFPLTVTSAQKNPTAFYLCASMGQGQETQYFGPGTRLLVL.

The V and J genes are TRBV27 and TRBJ1-6, with TRBD1 identical over 9 bases. Germline V gene sequence: CDR1 MNHEY, CDR2 SMNVEV (reference sequence). CDR3 size: 20 residues. J lost 2 bases, V lost 2 bases, and 13 bases had no gene match. CDR3 residues: CASSLNSFGTGSAYNSPLHF. The CDR3 DNA follows: TGTGCCAGCAGTTTAAATAGTTTCGGGACAGGGAGTGCCTATAATTCACCCCTCCACTTT.